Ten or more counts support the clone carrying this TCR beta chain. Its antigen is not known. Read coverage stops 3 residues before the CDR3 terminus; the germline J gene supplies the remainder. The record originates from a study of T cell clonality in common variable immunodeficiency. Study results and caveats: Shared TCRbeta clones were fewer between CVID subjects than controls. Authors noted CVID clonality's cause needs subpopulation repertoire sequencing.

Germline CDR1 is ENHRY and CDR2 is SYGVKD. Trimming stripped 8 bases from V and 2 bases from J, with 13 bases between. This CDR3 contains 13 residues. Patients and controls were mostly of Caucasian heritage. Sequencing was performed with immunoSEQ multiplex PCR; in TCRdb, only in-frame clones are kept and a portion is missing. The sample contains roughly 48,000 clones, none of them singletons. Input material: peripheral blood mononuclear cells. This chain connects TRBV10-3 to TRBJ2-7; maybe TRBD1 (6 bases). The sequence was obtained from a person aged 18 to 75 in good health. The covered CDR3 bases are TGTGCCATCCTCCGGGACACTACCTACGAG. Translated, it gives CAILRDTTYE. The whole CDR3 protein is CAILRDTTYEQYF.